The clone carrying this T cell receptor beta chain turned up a few times. A sample-barcoded 5' primer and a J-beta primer mix were used in a second PCR of about 6 to 12 cycles. TCRdb independently ran MiXCR on the 5' RACE reads; one entry per CDR3 protein. This sample has fewer than 1,000,000 distinct CDR3 sequences; about 47% occur once, and the top ten carry approximately 18%. These data are taken from a study of blood T cells in healthy people across ages. The sequenced material came from blood. The receptor comes from an elderly man in good health.

CDR3 sequence reads: CSARGGLDNSPLHF. As DNA, the CDR3 is TGCAGTGCTAGGGGAGGGTTGGATAATTCACCCCTCCACTTT. The chain employs TRBV20-1 and TRBJ1-6, with unresolved D. The CDR3 is made up of 14 amino acids. Germline V gene sequence: CDR1 DFQATT, CDR2 SNEGSKA (reference sequence). Deletions cut 3 bases from V and 5 bases from J, with 11 bases between.